The 11 T cell receptor beta chains below were found in one sample sequenced in a study of T cells in Graves' hyperthyroidism and ophthalmopathy (dated by TCRdb to the late 2010s). The library was obtained by multiplex PCR. These reads were obtained on an Illumina HiSeq 2000. The TCR beta CDR3 regions were amplified from RNA transcripts. The first round of RT-PCR for the TCR CDR3 was performed with the HTBI primer set and the Qiagen OneStep RT-PCR kit. TCRdb applied fastp at Q25 and MiXCR to the public reads, then kept only in-frame beta chains. Each entry is one CDR3 protein sequence, shown with its most common DNA and genes. The sample has about 500,000 distinct CDR3 sequences on record, 17% of them singletons. The ten biggest clones cover approximately 15% of the sample. The specimen was blood. All receptors come from a woman younger than 30 with Graves' ophthalmopathy.

A few counts support this clonotype. The chain uses TRBV7-9 and TRBJ2-7, with 9 bases fitting TRBD1. Trimming took 6 bases from V and 3 from J; bases not matched to a gene: 6. Germline V gene sequence: CDR1 SEHNR, CDR2 FQNEAQ (reference sequence). CDR3 length equals 14 residues. CDR3 nucleotide sequence: TGTGCCAGCAGTCAACGGGACAGGGTCTACGAGCAGTACTTC. It is translated as CASSQRDRVYEQYF.

This clonotype appeared many times. The chain recombines TRBV12-3 or TRBV12-4 with TRBJ2-7, with unresolved D. V lost 3 bases to trimming and J lost 2 bases, with 8 bases between them. The CDR3 sequence is 13 residues long. CDR3 bases: TGTGCCAGCAGTTTGGTCAACACCTACGAGCAGTACTTC. Its protein is CASSLVNTYEQYF.

This clonotype was seen many times. For the CDR3, the DNA is TGTGCCAGCAGTTTAAGTGGCAGGGGAACTAGCACAGATACGCAGTATTTT. Encoded protein: CASSLSGRGTSTDTQYF. This chain uses TRBV12-3 or TRBV12-4 with TRBJ2-3, with D tentatively TRBD1 (6 bases). V gave up 2 bases and J gave up 0 bases, with 15 bases separating them. The CDR3 contains 17 residues.

This clonotype occurred a few times. The rearrangement joins TRBV4-3 to TRBJ2-2; D remains unclear. V lost 1 base, J lost 1 base, and 10 bases lay in between. The CDR3 spans 16 residues. Germline-derived CDR1 and CDR2 are LGHNA and YSLEER. The CDR3 loop reads CASSQGVTKNTGELFF. The CDR3 coding sequence is TGCGCCAGCAGCCAAGGCGTTACTAAGAACACCGGGGAGCTGTTTTTT.

V usage is TRBV9 and J usage is TRBJ2-2; a possible D gene is TRBD1 (6 bases). Between the trimmed V and J ends, which lost 4 bases and 6 bases, there was a span of 13 bases. The CDR3 totals 14 residues. Germline CDR1 reads SGDLS; CDR2 reads YYNGEE. CDR3 in DNA: TGTGCCAGCAGCACAAGGACAGAGGCCGGGGAGCTGTTTTTT. This gives the protein CASSTRTEAGELFF.

This clonotype has ten or more counts. The chain links TRBV3-1 to TRBJ1-6; tentative D call: TRBD1 (6 bases). Trimming cost V 7 bases and J 9 bases, with 10 bases left between them. The CDR3 totals 12 residues. Looked up from germline, CDR1 is LGHDT and CDR2 is YNNKEL (reference sequence). The CDR3 region has the DNA TGTGCCAGCACACAGGGTAGTTCACCCCTCCACTTT. Translation gives CASTQGSSPLHF.

This clonotype was seen at least ten times. This sequence joins TRBV12-3 or TRBV12-4 and TRBJ2-7, with TRBD1 matching over 9 bases. V shed 6 bases, J shed 7 bases, and the junction held 7 bases outside the gene matches. There are 13 residues in the CDR3. CDR3 protein: CASRSTGGGEQYF. Written as DNA, the CDR3 is TGTGCCAGCAGGTCCACAGGGGGCGGGGAGCAGTACTTC.

This chain connects TRBV15 to TRBJ2-7, with D unclear. Trimming left V 5 bases short and J 2 bases short, with 19 bases between. This CDR3 contains 16 residues. Germline V lookup: CDR1 LNHNV, CDR2 YYDKDF (reference sequence). The CDR3 loop is CATSSPGFIRPYEQYF. CDR3 nucleotide sequence: TGTGCCACCAGCTCCCCCGGGTTCATTCGTCCCTACGAGCAGTACTTC.

V gene TRBV20-1 combines with J gene TRBJ1-2, with 8 bases that match TRBD1. The CDR3 is 17 residues long. Trimming took 4 bases from V and 0 from J; bases not matched to a gene: 13. CDR1 DFQATT and CDR2 SNEGSKA come from the germline V gene (reference sequence). DNA for the CDR3: TGCAGTGCTATTCATACCGGGACAGGCGCTCCTAACTATGGCTACACCTTC. Translating it yields CSAIHTGTGAPNYGYTF.

This chain's CDR3 is CASSRPGLAGGYNEQFF. CDR3 sequence (DNA): TGTGCCAGCAGCCGACCGGGACTAGCGGGGGGGTACAATGAGCAGTTCTTC. The chain combines TRBV14 with TRBJ2-1, with 16 nucleotides matching TRBD2. This CDR3 is built from 17 residues. The J segment lost 4 bases and the V segment lost 4 bases, leaving 4 bases of the junction unmatched. CDR1 is SGHDN, CDR2 FVKESK, per germline.

This clonotype has at least ten counts. This sequence joins TRBV28 and TRBJ1-4; 7 bases match TRBD1. Per germline, CDR1 MDHEN and CDR2 SYDVKM. This CDR3 is built from 16 residues. V trimming: 5 bases; J trimming: 7 bases; junction bases outside the gene matches: 13. This CDR3 is CASSTTKQGLGEKLFF. The CDR3 coding sequence is TGTGCCAGCAGTACAACCAAACAGGGGTTAGGTGAAAAACTGTTTTTT.